Shown below are 20 T cell receptor beta chains from a single sample sequenced in a study of blood T cell repertoires in COVID-19. Method: immunoSEQ multiplex PCR; TCRdb's copy keeps in-frame clones and lacks some. The sample includes around 380,000 clones, more than 70% of them seen just once. Sequenced sample: PBMCs or T cells enriched from blood (not recorded which). These receptors all come from a man younger than 45 who had recovered from COVID-19.

The rearrangement uses TRBV9 and TRBJ1-2; 9 positions match TRBD1. V dropped 2 bases and J dropped 2; count of bases not matched to a gene: 7. The CDR3 totals 16 residues. Germline loops: CDR1 SGDLS, CDR2 YYNGEE. CDR3 in amino acids: CASSVSSTGGNYGYTF. The CDR3 coding sequence is TGTGCCAGCAGCGTTTCCTCGACAGGGGGGAACTATGGCTACACCTTC. Complete variable domain (other parts from reference TRBV9 and TRBJ1-2): DSGVTQTPKHLITATGQRVTLRCSPRSGDLSVYWYQQSLDQGLQFLIQYYNGEERAKGNILERFSAQQFPDLHSELNLSSLELGDSALYFCASSVSSTGGNYGYTFGSGTRLTVV.

This clone was seen only a few times. The chain carries TRBV20-1 and TRBJ1-2, with D unresolved. The CDR3 contains 11 residues. V was cut by 3 bases and J by 2 bases, with 4 bases left in between. Per the germline V gene, CDR1 is DFQATT and CDR2 is SNEGSKA (reference sequence). Here the CDR3 reads CSARENYGYTF. The CDR3 DNA reads TGCAGTGCTAGGGAGAACTATGGCTACACCTTC.

The chain is built from TRBV7-8 and TRBJ2-7; D gene ambiguous. V was trimmed by 4 bases and J by 4 bases, leaving 20 bases between them. CDR3 length: 16 amino acids. Germline V CDR1 and CDR2: SGHVS, FQNEAQ. The CDR3 DNA sequence: TGTGCCAGCAGCTCGACGTTCAGCCGAGGCGCGTACGAGCAGTACTTC. As protein: CASSSTFSRGAYEQYF.

This rearrangement joins TRBV25-1 to TRBJ1-6; 9 bases are a match to TRBD1. Trimming at V came to 1 base and at J to 7 bases, leaving 8 bases not matched to a gene. The CDR3 is 17 residues long. The germline CDR1 and CDR2 sequences are MGHDK and SYGVNS. In DNA form, the CDR3 reads TGTGCCAGCAGTGAATTACAAATCGGGACAGGGAATTCACCCCTCCACTTT. It yields the protein CASSELQIGTGNSPLHF.

The J gene is TRBJ1-1, the V gene TRBV9, with 7 bases lining up with TRBD1. Germline CDR1 SGDLS, CDR2 YYNGEE. The CDR3 loop spans 15 amino acids. With V trimmed by 3 bases and J by 0 bases, 5 bases remained unmatched. CDR3 coding DNA: TGTGCCAGCAGCGCCGCCACAGGGGTGAACACTGAAGCTTTCTTT. It encodes CASSAATGVNTEAFF.

J is TRBJ1-2 and V is TRBV6-2 or TRBV6-3, with TRBD1 as a possible D gene (5 bases). Trimming removed 2 bases at V and 6 bases at J, with 10 bases between. The CDR3 loop spans 13 amino acids. In germline, CDR1 is MNHEY, CDR2 SVGEGT. CDR3 nucleotides: TGTGCCAGCAGTTACCCCCAGGGAAATGGCTACACCTTC. It specifies CASSYPQGNGYTF.

V usage is TRBV27 and J usage is TRBJ1-5; D might be TRBD1 (6 bases). V lost 5 bases and J lost 4, with 12 bases in between. CDR3 length: 14 residues. Germline V gene lookup returns CDR1 MNHEY and CDR2 SMNVEV (reference sequence). The CDR3 loop is CASSTGLRNQPQHF. CDR3 bases: TGTGCCAGCAGTACAGGGTTAAGGAATCAGCCCCAGCATTTT.

This clone was recorded once. DNA of the CDR3: TGTGCCAGCAGCTTAGTAACTAGTTATGGCTACACCTTC. This sequence encodes CASSLVTSYGYTF. The rearrangement uses TRBV7-2 and TRBJ1-2; D is undetermined. Looked up from germline, CDR1 is SGHTA and CDR2 is FQGNSA. Trimming took off 1 base at V and 5 bases at J, with 8 bases between the two ends. This CDR3 contains 13 residues.

This rearrangement joins TRBV2 to TRBJ2-7, with TRBD1 matching 7 bases. The CDR3 totals 13 residues. V was clipped by 6 bases and J by 3 bases; unmatched bases: 5. Germline CDR1 is SNHLY and CDR2 is FYNNEI. The CDR3 protein is CASSQGQIYEQYF. The CDR3 DNA follows: TGTGCCAGCAGCCAGGGACAGATCTACGAGCAGTACTTC.

The DNA of the CDR3 is TGTGCCAGCAGGTTAGGGGGAAACTTCTATGGCTACACCTTC. Its protein product is CASRLGGNFYGYTF. The chain links TRBV6-5 to TRBJ1-2, with D perhaps TRBD1 (6 bases). CDR1 and CDR2 from the germline V gene are MNHEY and SVGAGI. V lost 6 bases and J lost 4, with 15 bases in between. This CDR3 has 14 residues.

The chain uses TRBV12-2 and TRBJ2-7; TRBD1 was called by the table and not checked on the DNA. TRBV12-2 is annotated as a pseudogene. The CDR3 totals 17 residues. In DNA form, the CDR3 reads TGTGCAAGGCGTCGCGCCCTCCGGGACAGGGTATTTTACGAGCAGTACTTC. This gives the protein CARRRALRDRVFYEQYF.

This chain joins TRBV6-1 and TRBJ1-4, with 7 bases identical to TRBD1. Germline CDR1 and CDR2: MNHNS and SASEGT. There are 13 residues in the CDR3. With 1 base clipped from V and 8 bases from J, the junction kept 1 base outside the gene matches. In nucleotides, the CDR3 is TGTGCCAGCAGTGAAGTGGACAGGGAAAAACTGTTTTTT. Translating it yields CASSEVDREKLFF.

The V and J genes are TRBV5-1 and TRBJ2-7; the match to TRBD1 covers 7 bases. The germline CDR1 and CDR2 sequences are SGHRS and YFSETQ. The CDR3 loop spans 11 amino acids. The J segment lost 3 bases and the V segment lost 6 bases, leaving 0 bases of the junction unmatched. CDR3 in DNA: TGCGCCAGCACAGGGGGCTACGAGCAGTACTTC. Its protein product is CASTGGYEQYF.

V and J are TRBV3-1 (or the pseudogene TRBV3-2) and TRBJ1-6, with D perhaps matching TRBD1 (6 bases). This CDR3 has 14 amino acids. V was pared by 4 bases and J by 6 bases, with 10 bases between. CDR1 and CDR2 (germline): LGHDT, YNNKEL (reference sequence). The CDR3 reads CASSPGRGNSPLHF. For the CDR3, the DNA is TGTGCCAGCAGCCCTGGCAGGGGTAATTCACCCCTCCACTTT.

The V gene is TRBV6-2 or TRBV6-3, the J gene TRBJ2-1; 8 bases match TRBD1. The germline V gene encodes CDR1 MNHEY and CDR2 SVGEGT. This CDR3 is built from 14 residues. V dropped 4 bases and J dropped 6; count of bases not matched to a gene: 5. CDR3 DNA sequence: TGTGCCAGCAGTTCCGGACAGGGTGCCAATGAGCAGTTCTTC. Protein: CASSSGQGANEQFF.

This clone was picked up a small number of times. The V gene is TRBV29-1, the J gene TRBJ1-5, with D possibly being TRBD1 (6 bases). Deletions cut 5 bases from V and 3 bases from J, with 17 bases between. The V gene's germline CDR1 is SQVTM and CDR2 ANQGSEA. The CDR3 has 15 amino acids. CDR3 region: CSVPRQVGANQPQHF. As DNA, the CDR3 is TGCAGCGTTCCCAGACAGGTAGGGGCCAATCAGCCCCAGCATTTT.

The rearrangement links TRBV2 to TRBJ1-1; 7 bases agree with TRBD1. The CDR3 is 14 residues long. Germline CDR1 SNHLY, CDR2 FYNNEI. The V and J ends lost 6 bases and 5 bases, in that order; junction bases with no gene match: 9. DNA of the CDR3: TGTGCCAGCAGCGGTAGGGGGCGTCAAACTGAAGCTTTCTTT. This translates into CASSGRGRQTEAFF.

This chain links TRBV11-1 with TRBJ1-3; the D is unclear. CDR3 length: 15 residues. Per the germline V gene, CDR1 is SGHAT and CDR2 is FQDESV (reference sequence). Trimming removed 5 bases from V and 4 bases from J, with 15 bases in between. CDR3 sequence (DNA): TGTGCCAGCAGCCTACTAACGGCCTTCGGAAACACCATATATTTT. The encoded protein is CASSLLTAFGNTIYF.

The genes are TRBV4-1 and TRBJ1-6; 8 nucleotides match TRBD1. The CDR3 length is 16 residues. Trimming removed 1 base from V and 9 bases from J; junction bases left unmatched: 8. Germline V CDR1 and CDR2: MGHRA, YSYEKL. The CDR3 region is CASSQVSDRAASPLHF. In DNA, the CDR3 is TGCGCCAGCAGCCAAGTCTCGGACAGGGCTGCTTCACCCCTCCACTTT.

This rearrangement joins TRBV18 to TRBJ2-7, with TRBD2 matching 12 bases. V shed 3 bases, J shed 3 bases, and the junction held 9 bases outside the gene matches. This CDR3 region has 17 residues. Germline V gene sequence: CDR1 KGHSH, CDR2 LQKENI. The CDR3 is CASSPNRLAGAYYEQYF. The CDR3 region has the DNA TGTGCCAGCTCACCGAATAGACTAGCGGGGGCTTACTACGAGCAGTACTTC. The full variable domain, rest sourced from reference TRBV18 and TRBJ2-7, is NAGVMQNPRHLVRRRGQEARLRCSPMKGHSHVYWYRQLPEEGLKFMVYLQKENIIDESGMPKERFSAEFPKEGPSILRIQQVVRGDSAAYFCASSPNRLAGAYYEQYFGPGTRLTVT.